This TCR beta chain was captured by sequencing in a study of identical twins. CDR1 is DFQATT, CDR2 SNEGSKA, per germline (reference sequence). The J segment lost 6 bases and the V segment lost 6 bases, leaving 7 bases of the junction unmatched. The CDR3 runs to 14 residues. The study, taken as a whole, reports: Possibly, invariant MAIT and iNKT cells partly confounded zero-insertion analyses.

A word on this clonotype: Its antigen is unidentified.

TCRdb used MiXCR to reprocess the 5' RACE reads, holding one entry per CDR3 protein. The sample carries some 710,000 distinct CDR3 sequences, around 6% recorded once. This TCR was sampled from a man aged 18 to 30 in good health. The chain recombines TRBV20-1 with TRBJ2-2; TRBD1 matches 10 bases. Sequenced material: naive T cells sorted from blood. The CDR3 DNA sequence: TGCAGTGCCAGGGACAGGGGTCACGCCGGGGAGCTGTTTTTT. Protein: CSARDRGHAGELFF.